This T cell receptor beta chain was recovered during a study of control samples from healthy donors and cancer patients. The table came from immunoSEQ multiplex PCR; TCRdb's copy has only in-frame clones and leaves some out. The table includes about 160,000 clones, about 87% detected once. The CDR3 runs 19 residues. V was clipped by 2 bases and J by 1 base; unmatched bases: 10. CDR1 and CDR2 from the germline V gene are SNHLY and FYNNEI. Sequences were obtained from blood. The chain has TRBV2 and TRBJ2-2, with 10 bases lining up with TRBD2. This sequence originates from a young man in good health. CDR3 in amino acids: CASSERQREGGRNTGELFF. CDR3 bases: TGTGCCAGCAGTGAAAGGCAGCGGGAGGGCGGGAGGAACACCGGGGAGCTGTTTTTT.